Shown below are 22 T cell receptor beta chains from a single sample sequenced in a study of cytomegalovirus exposure and HLA in healthy donors. 60 Vbeta and 13 Jbeta primers were used in PCR. The protocol was immunoSEQ multiplex PCR, while the TCRdb copy is restricted to in-frame clones and leaves out a portion. The sample records about 160,000 clones, around 75% being singletons. The specimen was PBMCs. All receptors come from a man between 18 and 29 years old in good health and CMV-seronegative.

The V and J genes are TRBV19 and TRBJ2-1, with 8 positions matching TRBD1. After removal of 6 bases from V and 6 bases from J, the junction contained 13 bases not matched to a gene. Germline V CDR1 and CDR2: LNHDA, SQIVND (reference sequence). This CDR3 has 16 amino acids. Here the CDR3 reads CASRPIGTGEGNEQFF. The CDR3 DNA sequence: TGTGCCAGTAGGCCCATCGGGACAGGTGAGGGCAATGAGCAGTTCTTC.

This rearrangement joins TRBV18 to TRBJ2-7; 9 bases map to TRBD1. Germline V CDR1 and CDR2: KGHSH, LQKENI. CDR3 length: 15 amino acids. The trim removed 6 bases at V and 5 bases at J, leaving 11 bases unmatched. The CDR3, as DNA: TGTGCCAGCTCTCCCGGAACAGGGGGCGTCCACGAGCAGTACTTC. Translated: CASSPGTGGVHEQYF.

This clone was recorded many times. The chain carries TRBV7-9 and TRBJ2-6; TRBD2 matches at 9 bases. The CDR3 covers 17 residues. J was trimmed by 0 bases and V by 1 base; bases with no gene match: 1. The germline gives CDR1 SEHNR, CDR2 FQNEAQ (reference sequence). The CDR3 loop is CASSLGTSASGANVLTF. The DNA for the CDR3 is TGTGCCAGCAGCTTAGGGACTAGCGCCTCTGGGGCCAACGTCCTGACTTTC. The full variable domain, in which reference TRBV7-9 and TRBJ2-6 provide the parts outside the CDR3, is DTGVSQNPRHKITKRGQNVTFRCDPISEHNRLYWYRQTLGQGPEFLTYFQNEAQLEKSRLLSDRFSAERPKGSFSTLEIQRTEQGDSAMYLCASSLGTSASGANVLTFGAGSRLTVL.

V and J are TRBV19 and TRBJ1-1, with a weak D call TRBD1 (5 bases). Per germline, CDR1 LNHDA and CDR2 SQIVND (reference sequence). CDR3 size: 15 residues. Trimming took 6 bases from V and 3 from J, leaving 17 bases between them. The CDR3 loop is CASRERRGGDTEAFF. The CDR3 coding sequence is TGTGCCAGTAGGGAACGGCGGGGCGGGGACACTGAAGCTTTCTTT.

The CDR3 DNA reads TGTGCCAGCGGCAGGGACAGGGGAGGCAATGAGCAGTTCTTC. It specifies CASGRDRGGNEQFF. V usage is TRBV27 and J usage is TRBJ2-1; TRBD1 matches 10 bases. Looked up from germline, CDR1 is MNHEY and CDR2 is SMNVEV (reference sequence). The CDR3 length is 14 residues. V lost 8 bases and J lost 6; bases outside the gene matches: 7.

This rearrangement joins TRBV7-9 to TRBJ1-4, with 10 bases identical to TRBD1. The V segment lost 1 base and the J segment 8 bases; nucleotides outside the gene matches: 4. Germline V lookup: CDR1 SEHNR, CDR2 FQNEAQ (reference sequence). There are 15 residues in the CDR3. This CDR3 reads CASSLVGTGEEKLFF. The CDR3 region has the DNA TGTGCCAGCAGCTTAGTAGGGACAGGGGAAGAAAAACTGTTTTTT.

This clone occurred once. At one end, the junction sequence differs from germline, possibly due to a read error. This rearrangement joins TRBV7-9 to TRBJ2-4, with a weak D call TRBD1 (7 bases). The CDR3 consists of 11 residues. The V gene's germline CDR1 is SEHNR and CDR2 FQNEAQ (reference sequence). The CDR3 loop is CSSSFTGDWYF. CDR3 DNA: TGTTCCAGCAGCTTTACAGGGGACTGGTACTTC.

This clone was recorded only once. The chain uses TRBV19 and TRBJ2-1, with 10 bases aligning to TRBD2. This CDR3 spans 13 amino acids. The J segment lost 4 bases and the V segment lost 6 bases, leaving 0 bases of the junction unmatched. In germline, CDR1 is LNHDA, CDR2 SQIVND (reference sequence). CDR3 protein: CASRTSGYNEQFF. CDR3 bases: TGTGCCAGTAGGACTAGCGGGTACAATGAGCAGTTCTTC.

CDR3 DNA: TGTGCCAGTAGTATAGCAGCAGGGGGACGTCAGCCCCAGCATTTT. Translated: CASSIAAGGRQPQHF. The rearrangement links TRBV19 to TRBJ1-5, with 7 bases fitting TRBD1. J gave up 6 bases and V 1 base, and 6 bases lay outside the gene matches. The CDR3 contains 15 residues. The germline CDR1 and CDR2 sequences are LNHDA and SQIVND (reference sequence). Looking up the rest from reference TRBV19 and TRBJ1-5 gives the full variable domain: DGGITQSPKYLFRKEGQNVTLSCEQNLNHDAMYWYRQDPGQGLRLIYYSQIVNDFQKGDIAEGYSVSREKKESFPLTVTSAQKNPTAFYLCASSIAAGGRQPQHFGDGTRLSIL.

The gene calls are TRBV7-9 and TRBJ1-2; D is perhaps TRBD1 (5 bases). V lost 5 bases to trimming and J lost 10 bases, with 20 bases between them. CDR1 and CDR2 from the germline V gene are SEHNR and FQNEAQ (reference sequence). CDR3 length: 14 amino acids. The CDR3 sequence: CASSPWGRQPTYTF. Written as DNA, the CDR3 is TGTGCCAGCAGCCCTTGGGGCAGGCAGCCAACCTACACCTTC. The full variable domain, with the rest looked up from reference TRBV7-9 and TRBJ1-2, is DTGVSQNPRHKITKRGQNVTFRCDPISEHNRLYWYRQTLGQGPEFLTYFQNEAQLEKSRLLSDRFSAERPKGSFSTLEIQRTEQGDSAMYLCASSPWGRQPTYTFGSGTRLTVV.

V gene TRBV14 combines with J gene TRBJ2-7; tentatively, D is TRBD2 (6 bases). V was shortened by 3 bases and J by 6 bases, with 18 bases between the two germline ends. This CDR3 contains 15 residues. Germline V lookup: CDR1 SGHDN, CDR2 FVKESK. CDR3 residues: CASSQVGTSPGEQYF. The CDR3 nucleotides read TGTGCCAGCAGCCAGGTTGGGACTTCCCCCGGCGAGCAGTACTTC.

The chain links TRBV7-9 to TRBJ2-1; perhaps TRBD2 as D (7 bases). The CDR3 is 13 residues long. The germline V gene has CDR1 SEHNR and CDR2 FQNEAQ (reference sequence). The V end was cut by 5 bases, the J end by 8 bases, with 13 bases between. The CDR3 region is CASSTGGRDEQFF. Here the CDR3 DNA reads TGTGCCAGCAGCACCGGGGGGCGCGATGAGCAGTTCTTC.

The gene calls are TRBV27 and TRBJ2-5; D might be TRBD1 (6 bases). Germline V CDR1 and CDR2: MNHEY, SMNVEV (reference sequence). The CDR3 totals 16 residues. V was clipped by 4 bases and J by 6 bases, with 21 bases between them. The CDR3, as DNA: TGTGCCAGCAGTTACCAAGGGAACCAGGGGCGGAAGACCCAGTACTTC. Protein product: CASSYQGNQGRKTQYF.

This clone was observed a handful of times. The genes are TRBV5-1 and TRBJ1-1; perhaps TRBD1 as D (5 bases). CDR1 and CDR2 from the germline V gene are SGHRS and YFSETQ. This CDR3 has 13 amino acids. The V gene lost 1 base and the J gene lost 6 bases, with 10 bases spanning the gap. The CDR3 coding sequence is TGCGCCAGCAGCTTGTCGGGGGAGGCTGAAGCTTTCTTT. Encoded protein: CASSLSGEAEAFF.

The chain employs TRBV6-6 and TRBJ2-5, with D perhaps matching TRBD2 (7 bases). The CDR3 has 15 residues. CDR1 is MNHNY and CDR2 is SVGAGI in the germline V gene (reference sequence). The V and J ends lost 2 bases and 7 bases respectively, with 17 bases between them. CDR3 sequence: CASSYGRGGVGTQYF. CDR3 DNA sequence: TGTGCCAGCAGTTACGGCAGAGGGGGGGTGGGGACCCAGTACTTC.

V usage is TRBV7-2 and J usage is TRBJ2-7; D remains ambiguous. Per germline, CDR1 SGHTA and CDR2 FQGNSA. V lost 1 base, J lost 5 bases, and 9 bases lay in between. The CDR3 has 13 amino acids. The CDR3 nucleotides are TGTGCCAGCAGCTTAGGCCCCTCGGACGAGCAGTACTTC. Translation: CASSLGPSDEQYF.

The chain is built from TRBV6-1 and TRBJ1-5, with a possible D match to TRBD1 (6 bases). Trimming shortened V by 0 bases and J by 5 bases, and 11 bases separated the two germline ends. The CDR3 sequence is 15 residues long. Germline V CDR1 and CDR2: MNHNS, SASEGT. In DNA, the CDR3 is TGTGCCAGCAGTGAAGCCGGGCAGGGGTATCAGCCCCAGCATTTT. Encoded protein: CASSEAGQGYQPQHF.

This clone has just a few counts. The rearrangement links TRBV10-3 to TRBJ2-5; the D is unclear. V dropped 6 bases and J dropped 5 bases, with 13 bases sitting between them. The CDR3 contains 13 residues. The V gene's germline CDR1 is ENHRY and CDR2 SYGVKD. CDR3 sequence reads: CAISPYSYETQYF. CDR3 DNA sequence: TGTGCCATCAGCCCCTACTCGTACGAGACCCAGTACTTC.

The chain links TRBV19 to TRBJ1-3; 8 bases are shared with TRBD1. CDR1 LNHDA and CDR2 SQIVND come from the germline V gene (reference sequence). The CDR3 has 16 residues. The J segment lost 0 bases and the V segment lost 5 bases, leaving 6 bases of the junction unmatched. As DNA, the CDR3 is TGTGCCAGTAGTCCGGGACAGGCCTTCTCTGGAAACACCATATATTTT. Encoded protein: CASSPGQAFSGNTIYF.

The V gene is TRBV10-3, the J gene TRBJ1-5, with 10 bases matching TRBD1. The CDR3 totals 14 residues. Trimming cost V 6 bases and J 5 bases; bases outside gene matches: 4. Germline V gene sequence: CDR1 ENHRY, CDR2 SYGVKD. For the CDR3, the DNA is TGTGCCATCAGCAGACAGGGGGCAGATCAGCCCCAGCATTTT. Translated, it gives CAISRQGADQPQHF.

The genes are TRBV19 and TRBJ1-5; D uncertain. The CDR3 runs to 14 residues. V lost 8 bases, J lost 3 bases, and 14 bases lay in between. Germline values: CDR1 LNHDA, CDR2 SQIVND (reference sequence). The CDR3 loop reads CASEKTGTNQPQHF. The CDR3 DNA sequence: TGTGCCAGTGAAAAAACGGGAACCAATCAGCCCCAGCATTTT.

V is TRBV4-2 and J is TRBJ1-2; 7 bases map to TRBD1. CDR1 is LGHNA, CDR2 YNFKEQ, per germline. The CDR3 is 14 amino acids. V trimming: 2 bases; J trimming: 7 bases; junction bases outside the gene matches: 7. Here the CDR3 DNA reads TGTGCCAGCAGCCAACTGACAGGGACTGGTGGCTACACCTTC. Translated: CASSQLTGTGGYTF.